This T cell receptor (beta chain) was sequenced during a study of cytomegalovirus exposure and HLA in healthy donors. Study findings and constraints: Per published reports, the classifier diagnosed cytomegalovirus status with high specificity and sensitivity. The CMV antigen specificity of a few CMV-associated chains was confirmed through in vitro analysis. Reports indicate that TCR beta sequences accurately predicted the HLA-A and HLA-B alleles of most subjects. Across donors, presence/absence analyses took sequencing depth to be roughly uniform.

V lost 5 bases, J lost 4 bases, and 11 bases stayed unmatched. The CDR3 spans 17 residues. Per germline, CDR1 KGHSH and CDR2 LQKENI. A multiplex PCR was run with 60 Vbeta primers and 13 Jbeta primers. This table comes from immunoSEQ multiplex PCR, and its TCRdb copy is limited to in-frame clones, with some not included. The data hold under 200,000 clones, with around 76% observed a single time. This clone was counted a few times. As yet, its antigen is unknown. The gene calls are TRBV18 and TRBJ2-2, with TRBD1 matching over 9 bases. The TCR originated in a woman aged 25 to 45 in good health and CMV-seropositive. Sequencing was done on a sample of PBMCs. The DNA for the CDR3 is TGTGCCAGCTCAGCTCCGGGACAGGGTTTTGGCACCGGGGAGCTGTTTTTT. Its translation is CASSAPGQGFGTGELFF.